This TCR beta chain was identified during a study of T cells in narcolepsy. For the study at large: Enrolled donors included narcolepsy type 1 or type 2 patients and healthy controls.

This clone was seen a few times. Its matching antigen is unknown. This same CDR3 is encoded by further DNA sequences in the sample. Sequenced by immunoSEQ multiplex PCR; TCRdb stores in-frame clones only, minus some. Among some 30,000 clones listed, approximately 89% were seen once. Findings of the study overall: Comparing one patient's CSF and blood CD4+ clonotypes highlighted HCRT- and TRIB2-specific autoreactive clonotypes.

Germline CDR1 reads LGHNA; CDR2 reads YNFKEQ. The CDR3 runs to 15 residues. Trimming cost V 1 base and J 4 bases; bases outside gene matches: 5. The chain joins TRBV4-2 to TRBJ2-3, with 7 bases lining up with TRBD2. The sequenced sample consisted of memory (CD45RA-) CD4+ T cells from blood. This receptor was identified in a human donor in good health. The CDR3 loop reads CASSQGGGEADTQYF. CDR3 DNA sequence: TGTGCCAGCAGCCAAGGGGGAGGGGAGGCAGATACGCAGTATTTT.